Listed below are T cell receptor beta chains from one sample, sequenced in a study of blood T cell repertoires in COVID-19. Some clones are missing from TCRdb's copy, which holds only in-frame ones; the method was immunoSEQ multiplex PCR. The sample holds some 96,000 clones, 86% seen once. Sequencing used peripheral blood. Receptor source: a man older than 75 with acute or convalescent COVID-19. Each CDR3 is given with its conserved first and last residue. A D gene is named only where the DNA matches it firmly. Clone size is stated in some rows and not others, as once, few, many or a class when expanded.

j_call v_call clone_size d_call cdr3_aa cdr3_nt
TRBJ2-1 TRBV11-1 - TRBD2 CASSLGLAENEQFF TGTGCCAGCAGCTTAGGACTAGCGGAGAATGAGCAGTTCTTC
TRBJ2-2 TRBV13 - TRBD2 CASSPLQLAGGNTGELFF TGTGCCAGCAGCCCTCTACAATTAGCGGGAGGGAACACCGGGGAGCTGTTTTTT
TRBJ2-5 TRBV7-2 - - CASSYLGTAGETQYF TGTGCCAGCAGCTATCTAGGGACGGCGGGGGAGACCCAGTACTTC
TRBJ2-1 TRBV29-1 - - CSGSSSYNEQFF TGCAGCGGTTCTAGCTCCTACAATGAGCAGTTCTTC
TRBJ2-3 TRBV13 - TRBD2 CASSLGAGVTDTQYF TGTGCCAGCAGCTTAGGGGCGGGGGTCACAGATACGCAGTATTTT
TRBJ2-2 TRBV11-1 - TRBD2 CASEAGGRVGELFF TGTGCCAGCGAAGCGGGAGGGCGGGTCGGGGAGCTGTTTTTT
TRBJ2-3 TRBV9 few - CASSPRPGTDTQYF TGTGCCAGCAGCCCTCGCCCAGGGACAGATACGCAGTATTTT
TRBJ2-1 TRBV12-3/TRBV12-4 - TRBD2 CASSSGNVDEQFF TGTGCCAGCAGTAGCGGGAATGTGGATGAGCAGTTCTTC
TRBJ1-1 TRBV9 - TRBD1 CASSPTDRGLEAFF TGTGCCAGCAGCCCGACTGACAGGGGGCTTGAAGCTTTCTTT
TRBJ2-7 TRBV6-2/TRBV6-3 - TRBD1 CASSYSGTDLYEQYF TGTGCCAGCAGTTACTCGGGGACAGATCTCTACGAGCAGTACTTC